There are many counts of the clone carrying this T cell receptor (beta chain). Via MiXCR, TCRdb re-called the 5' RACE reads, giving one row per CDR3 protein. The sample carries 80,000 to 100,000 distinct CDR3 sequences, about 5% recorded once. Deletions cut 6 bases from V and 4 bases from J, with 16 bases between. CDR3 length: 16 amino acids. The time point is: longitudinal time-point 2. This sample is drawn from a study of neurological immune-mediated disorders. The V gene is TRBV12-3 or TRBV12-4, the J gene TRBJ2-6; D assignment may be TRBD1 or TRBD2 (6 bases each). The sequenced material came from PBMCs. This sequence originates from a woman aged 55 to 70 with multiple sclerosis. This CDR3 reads CASRTRGVAGANVLTF. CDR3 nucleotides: TGTGCCAGCAGGACTAGGGGGGTTGCGGGGGCCAACGTCCTGACTTTC.